One sample yielded the 29 T cell receptor beta chains listed below, sequenced in a study of CD8+ T cells in alopecia areata. It was cDNA, reverse transcribed from extracted RNA, that served as the sequencing template. TCRdb keeps only in-frame clones here, not all; method: immunoSEQ multiplex PCR. The sample has more than 200,000 clones, 43% seen once. The treatment is: oral pan-JAK inhibitor, 5-10 mg twice daily. Here the sequenced sample was CD4+ T cells sorted from blood, taken at approximately week 36, from a patient treated with tofacitinib. These receptors came from a human donor with alopecia areata.

The genes are TRBV6-1 and TRBJ2-7; TRBD1 matches 8 bases. CDR1 MNHNS and CDR2 SASEGT come from the germline V gene. Germline trimming cut 6 bases from V and 4 bases from J; bases unmatched to any gene: 8. The CDR3 runs 14 residues. CDR3 sequence (DNA): TGTGCCAGCAGAGTTACAGGGGGACATTACGAGCAGTACTTC. Its translation is CASRVTGGHYEQYF.

The rearrangement links TRBV27 to TRBJ2-3; a weak D match, TRBD1 (6 bases). Per germline, CDR1 MNHEY and CDR2 SMNVEV (reference sequence). The CDR3 contains 16 residues. V shed 2 bases and J shed 1 base, with 13 bases lying between them. The CDR3 DNA follows: TGTGCCAGCAGTTTAGGGGGCAGAGGGGGCACAGATACGCAGTATTTT. Translation gives CASSLGGRGGTDTQYF.

This clone was found a few times. The chain links TRBV11-2 to TRBJ2-1; D perhaps matches TRBD2 (5 bases). The CDR3 extends over 16 amino acids. Germline assignment: CDR1 SGHAT and CDR2 FQNNGV. Deletions cut 5 bases from V and 2 bases from J, with 16 bases between. CDR3 nucleotide sequence: TGTGCCAGCAGCCCGCTTGAGGCGGGCGCCTACAATGAGCAGTTCTTC. The encoded protein is CASSPLEAGAYNEQFF.

This clone was found a few times. J is TRBJ2-1 and V is TRBV5-1; D is perhaps TRBD1 or TRBD2 (5 bases each). V gave up 4 bases and J gave up 0 bases, with 11 bases separating them. CDR3 length equals 15 residues. Germline CDR1 and CDR2: SGHRS and YFSETQ. The CDR3 protein is CASSTMGVSYNEQFF. The CDR3 DNA follows: TGCGCCAGCAGCACTATGGGGGTCTCCTACAATGAGCAGTTCTTC.

This clone came up once. The gene calls are TRBV29-1 and TRBJ1-1; D not certain. V lost 1 base, J lost 4 bases, and 10 bases lay in between. Per germline, CDR1 SQVTM and CDR2 ANQGSEA. This CDR3 contains 13 residues. The CDR3 sequence: CSVEAPRSTEAFF. CDR3 nucleotide sequence: TGCAGCGTTGAAGCGCCCAGGTCCACTGAAGCTTTCTTT.

The chain recombines TRBV4-3 with TRBJ2-3, with TRBD2 as a possible D gene (5 bases). Trimming removed 0 bases from V and 6 bases from J, with 13 bases in between. The CDR3 extends over 15 amino acids. Germline V gene sequence: CDR1 LGHNA, CDR2 YSLEER. The CDR3 sequence is CASSQEAVLLDTQYF. The DNA for the CDR3 is TGCGCCAGCAGCCAAGAAGCGGTGCTTTTGGATACGCAGTATTTT.

This clone was seen a few times. The genes are TRBV7-9 and TRBJ2-7; 10 bases are shared with TRBD1. V gave up 5 bases and J gave up 8 bases; unmatched junction bases: 6. There are 13 residues in the CDR3. The germline CDR1 and CDR2 sequences are SEHNR and FQNEAQ (reference sequence). This CDR3 is CASSLSTGGKQYF. The CDR3 nucleotides read TGTGCCAGCAGCCTCTCGACAGGGGGCAAGCAGTACTTC. Filled out from reference TRBV7-9 and TRBJ2-7, the complete variable domain reads DTGVSQNPRHKITKRGQNVTFRCDPISEHNRLYWYRQTLGQGPEFLTYFQNEAQLEKSRLLSDRFSAERPKGSFSTLEIQRTEQGDSAMYLCASSLSTGGKQYFGPGTRLTVT.

V usage is TRBV19 and J usage is TRBJ2-3; 9 nucleotides line up with TRBD2. This CDR3 has 14 amino acids. V dropped 8 bases and J dropped 4; count of bases not matched to a gene: 7. Germline V lookup: CDR1 LNHDA, CDR2 SQIVND (reference sequence). This CDR3 is CASEIAGAADTQYF. CDR3 bases: TGTGCCAGTGAAATAGCGGGAGCTGCAGATACGCAGTATTTT.

The V and J genes are TRBV7-3 and TRBJ2-1; 13 bases line up with TRBD2. The germline CDR1 and CDR2 sequences are SGHTA and FQGTGA. V trimming: 6 bases; J trimming: 12 bases; junction bases outside the gene matches: 8. This CDR3 spans 14 amino acids. The chain's CDR3 is CASSSGLAGSGQFF. The CDR3 region has the DNA TGTGCCAGCAGTTCGGGACTAGCGGGATCGGGGCAGTTCTTC.

The J gene is TRBJ1-2, the V gene TRBV23-1; unclear D gene. Being an ORF, TRBV23-1 has a function that is uncertain. Trimming stripped 2 bases from V and 4 bases from J, with 17 bases between. The CDR3 covers 16 residues. CDR3 amino acids: CASSQPPVEGAYGYTF. The CDR3 DNA reads TGCGCCAGCAGTCAACCCCCGGTAGAGGGAGCCTATGGCTACACCTTC.

The chain joins TRBV30 to TRBJ2-6; no clear D. CDR1 is GTSNPN and CDR2 is SVGIG in the germline V gene (reference sequence). The CDR3 totals 18 residues. The V gene lost 0 bases and the J gene lost 4 bases, with 19 bases spanning the gap. CDR3 sequence reads: CAWSVARQARWGANVLTF. In DNA, the CDR3 is TGTGCCTGGAGTGTAGCCCGCCAGGCCAGATGGGGGGCCAACGTCCTGACTTTC.

This chain connects TRBV7-9 to TRBJ2-3, with D unclear. This CDR3 comprises 14 residues. The germline gives CDR1 SEHNR, CDR2 FQNEAQ (reference sequence). Trimming shortened V by 5 bases and J by 3 bases, and 12 bases separated the two germline ends. DNA of the CDR3: TGTGCCAGCAGCCGAAGGGAACGAACAGATACGCAGTATTTT. Translation: CASSRRERTDTQYF.

The chain uses TRBV5-1 and TRBJ2-6; TRBD1 agrees at 9 bases. Germline V CDR1 and CDR2: SGHRS, YFSETQ. J lost 4 bases, V lost 4 bases, and 9 bases had no gene match. This CDR3 spans 17 amino acids. The chain's CDR3 is CASSKGQGVSGANVLTF. DNA for the CDR3: TGCGCCAGCAGCAAGGGACAGGGAGTATCAGGGGCCAACGTCCTGACTTTC.

This clone came up a few times. CDR3 residues: CASSREPNTGELFF. CDR3 nucleotides: TGTGCCAGCAGCCGGGAACCCAACACCGGGGAGCTGTTTTTT. The rearrangement uses TRBV6-5 and TRBJ2-2, with D maybe TRBD2 (5 bases). The ends were cut back, 6 bases at V and 2 bases at J, with 10 bases in the middle. The CDR3 is made up of 14 amino acids. The germline V gene has CDR1 MNHEY and CDR2 SVGAGI.

This chain uses TRBV5-1 with TRBJ2-7; D unresolved. The germline V gene has CDR1 SGHRS and CDR2 YFSETQ. This CDR3 region has 13 residues. V lost 4 bases to trimming and J lost 3 bases, with 11 bases between them. Here the CDR3 DNA reads TGCGCCAGCAGCCGCGATCTACGCTACGAGCAGTACTTC. It encodes CASSRDLRYEQYF.

This clone was seen just once. V is TRBV7-9 and J is TRBJ1-1; no reliable D call. V was clipped by 1 base and J by 2 bases, with 11 bases between them. This CDR3 has 15 amino acids. CDR1 SEHNR and CDR2 FQNEAQ come from the germline V gene (reference sequence). CDR3: CASSLVRQPNTEAFF. CDR3 sequence (DNA): TGTGCCAGCAGCTTAGTCCGGCAGCCCAACACTGAAGCTTTCTTT. The full variable domain, in which reference TRBV7-9 and TRBJ1-1 provide the parts outside the CDR3, is DTGVSQNPRHKITKRGQNVTFRCDPISEHNRLYWYRQTLGQGPEFLTYFQNEAQLEKSRLLSDRFSAERPKGSFSTLEIQRTEQGDSAMYLCASSLVRQPNTEAFFGQGTRLTVV.

To note about this clone: This specimen includes other DNA sequences encoding the same CDR3. The genes are TRBV25-1 and TRBJ1-4; TRBD1 is a possible D gene (5 bases). The CDR3 is 15 residues long. Trimming shortened V by 1 base and J by 7 bases, and 13 bases separated the two germline ends. Germline CDR1 MGHDK, CDR2 SYGVNS. In DNA form, the CDR3 reads TGTGCCAGCAGTGAATCTAGGGGAAGAGGTGAAAAACTGTTTTTT. Protein product: CASSESRGRGEKLFF.

This clone has a count of ten or more. At the DNA level, this CDR3 is encoded by other sequences in the same sample as well. The chain recombines TRBV28 with TRBJ1-2, with D uncertain. CDR1 MDHEN and CDR2 SYDVKM come from the germline V gene. V shed 1 base and J shed 0 bases, with 9 bases lying between them. CDR3 size: 15 residues. The CDR3 loop reads CASSLSPRANYGYTF. CDR3 nucleotide sequence: TGTGCCAGCAGTTTATCGCCTAGGGCTAACTATGGCTACACCTTC.

The chain links TRBV30 to TRBJ1-2, with D uncertain. The ends were cut back, 0 bases at V and 5 bases at J, with 10 bases in the middle. This CDR3 contains 13 residues. Germline CDR1 GTSNPN, CDR2 SVGIG (reference sequence). The CDR3 sequence: CAWSVDGSYGYTF. The CDR3 nucleotides are TGTGCCTGGAGTGTAGACGGGTCTTATGGCTACACCTTC.

This clone was seen a handful of times. The V call is TRBV27, the J call TRBJ2-5; 10 bases are shared with TRBD1. This CDR3 region has 15 residues. Per germline, CDR1 MNHEY and CDR2 SMNVEV (reference sequence). Trimming cost V 1 base and J 5 bases; bases outside gene matches: 4. The CDR3 nucleotides are TGTGCCAGCAGTTTATGGGGACAGGGGAAGGAGACCCAGTACTTC. Its protein is CASSLWGQGKETQYF.

The rearrangement joins TRBV5-6 to TRBJ2-7, with 13 positions matching TRBD2. Trimming removed 4 bases from V and 5 bases from J; junction bases left unmatched: 6. CDR1 is SGHDT, CDR2 YYEEEE, per germline. The CDR3 is 15 residues long. The CDR3 DNA follows: TGTGCCAGCAGCAAAGGACTAGCGGGAGTCGACGAGCAGTACTTC. Protein: CASSKGLAGVDEQYF.

This clone was counted a few times. The chain recombines TRBV28 with TRBJ2-3; D gene unclear. Trimming removed 4 bases at V and 3 bases at J, with 2 bases between. The CDR3 is made up of 11 amino acids. CDR1 MDHEN and CDR2 SYDVKM come from the germline V gene. CDR3 sequence reads: CASSSTDTQYF. The CDR3 DNA reads TGTGCCAGCAGTTCGACAGATACGCAGTATTTT.

This clone appeared a few times. The V gene is TRBV28, the J gene TRBJ1-6, with TRBD1 matching over 8 bases. J was trimmed by 10 bases and V by 6 bases; bases with no gene match: 14. This CDR3 contains 16 residues. CDR1 and CDR2 (germline): MDHEN, SYDVKM. CDR3 nucleotides: TGTGCCAGCAGACCCTCTACCGGGACAGGACAATCACCCCTCCACTTT. The encoded protein is CASRPSTGTGQSPLHF. Combining the CDR3 with reference TRBV28 and TRBJ1-6 gives the whole variable domain DVKVTQSSRYLVKRTGEKVFLECVQDMDHENMFWYRQDPGLGLRLIYFSYDVKMKEKGDIPEGYSVSREKKERFSLILESASTNQTSMYLCASRPSTGTGQSPLHFGNGTRLTVT.

This clone occurred many times. The chain uses TRBV4-2 and TRBJ1-1; D might be TRBD1 (5 bases). Germline CDR1 LGHNA, CDR2 YNFKEQ. This CDR3 has 17 residues. The V and J ends lost 1 base and 1 base respectively, with 16 bases between them. CDR3 in DNA: TGTGCCAGCAGCCAAGGCCGGGGGAACCGTCAGAACACTGAAGCTTTCTTT. As protein: CASSQGRGNRQNTEAFF.

The chain links TRBV19 to TRBJ1-1; TRBD1 matches at 7 bases. This CDR3 contains 14 residues. Germline V gives CDR1 LNHDA, CDR2 SQIVND (reference sequence). V gave up 5 bases and J gave up 2 bases; unmatched junction bases: 5. As DNA, the CDR3 is TGTGCCAGTAGTGGCCGGGACAGAAACACTGAAGCTTTCTTT. It codes for CASSGRDRNTEAFF.

This clone was seen a handful of times. This chain joins TRBV19 and TRBJ1-1, with 8 positions matching TRBD1. The CDR3 runs to 13 residues. Looked up from germline, CDR1 is LNHDA and CDR2 is SQIVND (reference sequence). Losses at the gene ends were 6 bases for V and 6 bases for J; bases not matched to a gene: 6. The chain's CDR3 is CASRRQGTSEAFF. DNA for the CDR3: TGTGCCAGTAGGAGACAGGGGACTTCTGAAGCTTTCTTT.

This clone appeared a few times. One junction end disagrees with the germline gene, perhaps due to a read error. V is TRBV10-3 and J is TRBJ2-7; D unresolved. Germline values: CDR1 ENHRY, CDR2 SYGVKD. CDR3 length: 15 amino acids. In DNA form, the CDR3 reads TGTGCCAGCAGTCTCACACCCAGGAACCGCTACGAGCAGTACTTC. Its protein product is CASSLTPRNRYEQYF.

The chain combines TRBV7-2 with TRBJ2-1, with a weak D call TRBD2 (5 bases). This CDR3 contains 14 residues. Germline CDR1 and CDR2: SGHTA and FQGNSA. Trimming took off 1 base at V and 6 bases at J, with 10 bases between the two ends. CDR3 sequence reads: CASSLGSALNEQFF. The DNA for the CDR3 is TGTGCCAGCAGCTTAGGTAGCGCCCTCAATGAGCAGTTCTTC. The full variable domain, its missing parts supplied by reference TRBV7-2 and TRBJ2-1, is GAGVSQSPSNKVTEKGKDVELRCDPISGHTALYWYRQSLGQGLEFLIYFQGNSAPDKSGLPSDRFSAERTGGSVSTLTIQRTQQEDSAVYLCASSLGSALNEQFFGPGTRLTVL.

This chain joins TRBV14 and TRBJ2-1, with D perhaps matching TRBD1 (5 bases). Germline V CDR1 and CDR2: SGHDN, FVKESK. The CDR3 is 14 residues long. The germline V and J ends were trimmed by 1 base and 4 bases, with 8 bases remaining between them. CDR3 bases: TGTGCCAGCAGCCAAGGACAGAATTACAATGAGCAGTTCTTC. Translation gives CASSQGQNYNEQFF.